These 32 T cell receptor beta chains were sequenced from one sample in a study of blood T cell repertoires in COVID-19. Clones were read by immunoSEQ multiplex PCR, and TCRdb kept only the in-frame ones, dropping some. Found here are approximately 300,000 clones, approximately 82% of them singletons; the top ten hold roughly 1.2%. The material sequenced was peripheral blood. All receptors come from a woman in her forties or fifties with acute or convalescent COVID-19.

The chain carries TRBV5-1 and TRBJ1-6, with D uncertain. Trimming took 1 base from V and 1 from J, leaving 6 bases between them. CDR1 is SGHRS and CDR2 is YFSETQ in the germline V gene. The CDR3 is made up of 15 amino acids. The CDR3 spells CASSLFESYNSPLHF. As DNA, the CDR3 is TGCGCCAGCAGCTTGTTTGAGTCCTATAATTCACCCCTCCACTTT.

The chain employs TRBV6-2 or TRBV6-3 and TRBJ2-7; 7 nucleotides agree with TRBD2. The length of the CDR3 is 14 residues. V shed 6 bases and J 13 bases; nucleotides not matched to a gene: 18. CDR1 is MNHEY, CDR2 SVGEGT, per germline. The CDR3 here is CASSPRAGDSRGYF. In nucleotides, the CDR3 is TGTGCCAGCAGCCCCAGGGCGGGAGACTCCAGAGGATACTTC.

The V gene is TRBV6-5, the J gene TRBJ1-1, with 9 bases lining up with TRBD1. The CDR3 is 14 residues long. The V and J ends lost 5 bases and 5 bases, in that order; junction bases with no gene match: 6. Germline CDR1 MNHEY, CDR2 SVGAGI. The CDR3 DNA reads TGTGCCAGCAGTCGTGGACAGGGGAGAACTGAAGCTTTCTTT. Translation gives CASSRGQGRTEAFF.

This chain connects TRBV28 to TRBJ2-7; 11 bases agree with TRBD1. The CDR3 sequence is 14 residues long. CDR1 and CDR2 from the germline V gene are MDHEN and SYDVKM. Unmatched junction bases numbered 5, after V lost 5 bases and J lost 5 bases. In DNA form, the CDR3 reads TGTGCCAGCAGTACACCGGGACAGGGGGACGAGCAGTACTTC. Translated, it gives CASSTPGQGDEQYF.

The chain has TRBV5-6 and TRBJ1-6; 12 positions agree with TRBD1. CDR3 size: 17 residues. CDR1 is SGHDT, CDR2 YYEEEE, per germline. Trimming cost V 3 bases and J 5 bases; bases outside gene matches: 6. CDR3 coding DNA: TGTGCCAGCAGCTGGGGACAGGGGGCCCTCAATAATTCACCCCTCCACTTT. Its protein product is CASSWGQGALNNSPLHF. Looking up the rest from reference TRBV5-6 and TRBJ1-6 gives the full variable domain: DAGVTQSPTHLIKTRGQQVTLRCSPKSGHDTVSWYQQALGQGPQFIFQYYEEEERQRGNFPDRFSGHQFPNYSSELNVNALLLGDSALYLCASSWGQGALNNSPLHFGNGTRLTVT.

This chain connects TRBV5-5 to TRBJ2-7; D may be TRBD1 (7 bases). V lost 5 bases and J 7 bases, leaving 19 bases between the germline ends. Germline CDR1 SGHKS, CDR2 YYEKEE (reference sequence). The CDR3 has 14 residues. The CDR3 nucleotides are TGTGCCAGCAGTTTAGACAGGGTCAGCGGGGAGCAGTACGTC. Its translation: CASSLDRVSGEQYV.

This clone was detected many times. Other DNA sequences in this specimen translate into the identical CDR3. The J gene is TRBJ1-1, the V gene TRBV5-1; 7 nucleotides agree with TRBD1. The V segment lost 5 bases and the J segment 5 bases; nucleotides outside the gene matches: 6. The CDR3 totals 13 residues. Germline V CDR1 and CDR2: SGHRS, YFSETQ. The CDR3 loop is CASSRQGGTEAFF. The CDR3 DNA sequence: TGCGCCAGCAGTCGACAGGGTGGGACTGAAGCTTTCTTT.

This chain joins TRBV2 and TRBJ2-3; 8 bases map to TRBD2. Unmatched junction bases numbered 6, after V lost 8 bases and J lost 11 bases. This CDR3 has 11 amino acids. Germline-derived CDR1 and CDR2 are SNHLY and FYNNEI. The CDR3 nucleotides are TGTGCCAGCCCCGCGGGGGGCCGGCAGTATTTT. Amino acids: CASPAGGRQYF. The full variable domain, in which reference TRBV2 and TRBJ2-3 provide the parts outside the CDR3, is EPEVTQTPSHQVTQMGQEVILRCVPISNHLYFYWYRQILGQKVEFLVSFYNNEISEKSEIFDDQFSVERPDGSNFTLKIRSTKLEDSAMYFCASPAGGRQYFGPGTRLTVL.

This clone was seen once. The chain uses TRBV3-1 (or the pseudogene TRBV3-2) and TRBJ2-1; 13 bases map to TRBD2. This CDR3 contains 13 residues. V shed 1 base and J 13 bases; nucleotides not matched to a gene: 1. Germline V gene lookup returns CDR1 LGHDT and CDR2 YNNKEL (reference sequence). The CDR3 region has the DNA TGTGCCAGCAGCCAAGGACTAGCGGGGGGCCAGTTCTTC. Protein product: CASSQGLAGGQFF.

The chain uses TRBV5-1 and TRBJ2-2, with 14 nucleotides matching TRBD2. This CDR3 contains 19 residues. With V trimmed by 7 bases and J by 0 bases, 11 bases remained unmatched. Germline assignment: CDR1 SGHRS and CDR2 YFSETQ. The CDR3 loop is CASSNGLAGGLSNTGELFF. The CDR3 nucleotides are TGCGCCAGCTCGAACGGACTAGCGGGAGGCCTCTCGAACACCGGGGAGCTGTTTTTT.

The J gene is TRBJ1-1, the V gene TRBV4-2; D unclear. V shed 1 base and J shed 5 bases, with 5 bases lying between them. The CDR3 has 12 residues. Looked up from germline, CDR1 is LGHNA and CDR2 is YNFKEQ. The chain's CDR3 is CASSQVRTEAFF. The CDR3 DNA follows: TGTGCCAGCAGCCAAGTCAGGACTGAAGCTTTCTTT.

Points on this clone: At one end the junction does not follow the germline gene, possibly because of a read error. The rearrangement uses TRBV29-1 and TRBJ1-2; 12 bases align to TRBD1. This CDR3 has 14 residues. Germline V gene lookup returns CDR1 SQVTM and CDR2 ANQGSEA. The DNA of the CDR3 is TGCAGCGTTGAAGATTATCGGGACAGGGGGCCCTGGGGCTTC. As protein: CSVEDYRDRGPWGF.

This clone appeared a single time. This chain connects TRBV19 to TRBJ1-5, with 8 positions matching TRBD1. The germline V gene has CDR1 LNHDA and CDR2 SQIVND (reference sequence). Unmatched junction bases numbered 14, after V lost 5 bases and J lost 8 bases. This CDR3 comprises 16 residues. CDR3 in amino acids: CASSPRQGRRVEPQHF. The CDR3 DNA follows: TGTGCCAGTAGTCCGCGACAGGGGCGAAGGGTTGAGCCCCAGCATTTT.

The genes are TRBV30 and TRBJ1-2, with a tentative D call TRBD1 (5 bases). V shed 4 bases and J shed 4 bases, with 10 bases lying between them. The length of the CDR3 is 12 residues. Germline CDR1 and CDR2: GTSNPN and SVGIG (reference sequence). In nucleotides, the CDR3 is TGTGCCTGGATTGGCGGGACCTATGGCTACACCTTC. Amino acids: CAWIGGTYGYTF. Complete variable domain (other parts from reference TRBV30 and TRBJ1-2): SQTIHQWPATLVQPVGSPLSLECTVEGTSNPNLYWYRQAAGRGLQLLFYSVGIGQISSEVPQNLSASRPQDRQFILSSKKLLLSDSGFYLCAWIGGTYGYTFGSGTRLTVV.

This clone was detected only once. This rearrangement joins TRBV5-1 to TRBJ1-2, with D possibly matching TRBD1 (5 bases). Germline V lookup: CDR1 SGHRS, CDR2 YFSETQ. The CDR3 is made up of 14 amino acids. V gave up 0 bases and J gave up 3 bases, with 9 bases separating them. For the CDR3, the DNA is TGCGCCAGCAGCTTGGAGGGAGGGGACTATGGCTACACCTTC. Protein product: CASSLEGGDYGYTF.

The chain is built from TRBV7-2 and TRBJ1-4, with a tentative D call TRBD1 (5 bases). CDR1 is SGHTA, CDR2 FQGNSA, per germline. The CDR3 consists of 14 residues. Between the trimmed V and J ends, which lost 8 bases and 5 bases, there was a span of 15 bases. The CDR3 reads CASCPGGVNEKLFF. In nucleotides, the CDR3 is TGTGCCAGCTGTCCTGGGGGGGTCAATGAAAAACTGTTTTTT.

The chain carries TRBV7-9 and TRBJ2-5, with a tentative D call TRBD1 (5 bases). This CDR3 comprises 14 residues. Germline CDR1 reads SEHNR; CDR2 reads FQNEAQ (reference sequence). Trimming removed 5 bases at V and 2 bases at J, with 12 bases between. Here the CDR3 reads CASSPRTSQETQYF. CDR3 DNA: TGTGCCAGCAGCCCCCGGACAAGTCAAGAGACCCAGTACTTC.

The genes are TRBV7-7 and TRBJ2-3; 8 bases map to TRBD1. CDR1 is SSHAT and CDR2 is FNYEAQ in the germline V gene (reference sequence). The CDR3 contains 15 residues. V lost 3 bases and J lost 0; bases outside the gene matches: 2. The CDR3 DNA follows: TGTGCCAGCAGCTTCAGGGGGCGTAGCACAGATACGCAGTATTTT. As protein: CASSFRGRSTDTQYF.

The chain employs TRBV19 and TRBJ1-1; D call uncertain. V dropped 8 bases and J dropped 5 bases, with 18 bases sitting between them. The CDR3 consists of 14 residues. Germline V gene data show CDR1 as LNHDA and CDR2 as SQIVND (reference sequence). The CDR3 sequence is CASGAGGSITEAFF. CDR3 nucleotide sequence: TGTGCCAGTGGCGCAGGAGGGAGTATTACTGAAGCTTTCTTT.

The chain joins TRBV30 to TRBJ1-1; D unresolved. CDR3 length: 18 residues. V was cut by 0 bases and J by 6 bases, with 26 bases left in between. CDR1 is GTSNPN and CDR2 is SVGIG in the germline V gene (reference sequence). CDR3 sequence (DNA): TGTGCCTGGAGTGTTTCCCGGTCAAATCTTATCGTGTTCGCTGAAGCTTTCTTT. It is translated as CAWSVSRSNLIVFAEAFF.

The genes are TRBV5-4 and TRBJ2-5, with D uncertain. V dropped 4 bases and J dropped 3 bases, with 13 bases sitting between them. The germline CDR1 and CDR2 sequences are SGHNT and YYREEE (reference sequence). This CDR3 is built from 14 residues. CDR3 DNA sequence: TGTGCCAGCAGCCCCCCAGGCGTTAAAGAGACCCAGTACTTC. Amino acids: CASSPPGVKETQYF.

The chain recombines TRBV7-9 with TRBJ2-1; 11 bases are shared with TRBD2. Germline trimming cut 5 bases from V and 5 bases from J; bases unmatched to any gene: 8. This CDR3 spans 16 amino acids. The germline V gene has CDR1 SEHNR and CDR2 FQNEAQ (reference sequence). In DNA form, the CDR3 reads TGTGCCAGCAGCGTTAGACTAGCGGGGTTCAACAATGAGCAGTTCTTC. Protein product: CASSVRLAGFNNEQFF.

The genes are TRBV4-1 and TRBJ1-5; tentatively, D is TRBD1 (5 bases). Germline loops: CDR1 MGHRA, CDR2 YSYEKL. The length of the CDR3 is 16 residues. Trimming removed 1 base at V and 0 bases at J, with 10 bases between. DNA for the CDR3: TGCGCCAGCAGCCAAGGACAGAGAGATAGCAATCAGCCCCAGCATTTT. Protein sequence: CASSQGQRDSNQPQHF.

The V call is TRBV6-5, the J call TRBJ1-5; 10 bases agree with TRBD1. CDR1 and CDR2 (germline): MNHEY, SVGAGI. The CDR3 contains 15 residues. V was pared by 8 bases and J by 6 bases, with 10 bases of the junction left unmatched. This CDR3 reads CASGRDRGVPQPQHF. CDR3 DNA: TGTGCCAGCGGCCGGGACAGGGGAGTCCCTCAGCCCCAGCATTTT.

The CDR3 nucleotides are TGTGCCAGCTCACCGGGACAGGGTGGGTCTGGGGCCAACGTCCTGACTTTC. Protein product: CASSPGQGGSGANVLTF. V is TRBV18 and J is TRBJ2-6, with 9 bases matching TRBD1. Trimming at V came to 3 bases and at J to 1 base, leaving 4 bases not matched to a gene. The CDR3 consists of 17 residues. Looked up from germline, CDR1 is KGHSH and CDR2 is LQKENI.

This chain connects TRBV24-1 to TRBJ1-2; TRBD1 matches at 7 bases. Germline lookup yields CDR1 KGHDR and CDR2 SFDVKD. V was clipped by 4 bases and J by 7 bases; unmatched bases: 11. The CDR3 is made up of 15 amino acids. This CDR3 is CATSDSGTDLGGYTF. CDR3 DNA sequence: TGTGCCACCAGTGACTCCGGGACAGATCTAGGTGGCTACACCTTC.

V usage is TRBV12-5 and J usage is TRBJ1-2, with D possibly matching TRBD1 (5 bases). In germline, CDR1 is LGHNT, CDR2 FRNRAP. This CDR3 spans 15 amino acids. Trimming pared 0 bases from V and 4 bases from J, leaving 12 bases between. The CDR3 here is CASGLVPPGPYGYTF. CDR3 bases: TGTGCTAGTGGTTTGGTACCTCCAGGGCCCTATGGCTACACCTTC.

The chain couples TRBV7-8 to TRBJ2-2; 11 positions match TRBD2. Germline lookup yields CDR1 SGHVS and CDR2 FQNEAQ. The length of the CDR3 is 18 residues. The J segment lost 9 bases and the V segment lost 2 bases, leaving 14 bases of the junction unmatched. The CDR3 reads CASSLKWTSGWPDRELFF. CDR3 DNA: TGTGCCAGCAGCTTAAAGTGGACTAGCGGGTGGCCCGACCGGGAGCTGTTTTTT.

The chain employs TRBV5-4 and TRBJ2-1; 8 nucleotides match TRBD2. The CDR3 loop spans 16 amino acids. Germline-derived CDR1 and CDR2 are SGHNT and YYREEE (reference sequence). With V trimmed by 4 bases and J by 1 base, 7 bases remained unmatched. In DNA form, the CDR3 reads TGTGCCAGCAGCATGGGGACTAGTCGTTCCTACAATGAGCAGTTCTTC. Protein sequence: CASSMGTSRSYNEQFF.

The genes are TRBV5-4 and TRBJ1-2, with 8 bases matching TRBD1. This CDR3 has 14 residues. V lost 0 bases and J lost 5; bases outside the gene matches: 3. The germline gives CDR1 SGHNT, CDR2 YYREEE (reference sequence). CDR3 loop: CASSLVQGEYGYTF. In DNA form, the CDR3 reads TGTGCCAGCAGCTTGGTACAGGGGGAGTATGGCTACACCTTC. Based on the CDR3 plus reference TRBV5-4 and TRBJ1-2, the full variable domain is ETGVTQSPTHLIKTRGQQVTLRCSSQSGHNTVSWYQQALGQGPQFIFQYYREEENGRGNFPPRFSGLQFPNYSSELNVNALELDDSALYLCASSLVQGEYGYTFGSGTRLTVV.

The rearrangement uses TRBV10-3 and TRBJ1-4; D is unresolved. V was clipped by 2 bases and J by 3 bases, with 7 bases between them. Looked up from germline, CDR1 is ENHRY and CDR2 is SYGVKD. The CDR3 sequence is 14 residues long. CDR3 sequence reads: CAISEPLPNEKLFF. CDR3 nucleotide sequence: TGTGCCATCAGTGAGCCGCTACCTAATGAAAAACTGTTTTTT.

The chain uses TRBV7-9 and TRBJ1-6; 7 bases map to TRBD1. The CDR3 length is 15 residues. After removal of 1 base from V and 7 bases from J, the junction contained 4 bases not matched to a gene. CDR1 and CDR2 from the germline V gene are SEHNR and FQNEAQ (reference sequence). CDR3 protein: CASSLGGQMNSPLHF. CDR3 DNA: TGTGCCAGCAGCTTAGGGGGACAGATGAATTCACCCCTCCACTTT.